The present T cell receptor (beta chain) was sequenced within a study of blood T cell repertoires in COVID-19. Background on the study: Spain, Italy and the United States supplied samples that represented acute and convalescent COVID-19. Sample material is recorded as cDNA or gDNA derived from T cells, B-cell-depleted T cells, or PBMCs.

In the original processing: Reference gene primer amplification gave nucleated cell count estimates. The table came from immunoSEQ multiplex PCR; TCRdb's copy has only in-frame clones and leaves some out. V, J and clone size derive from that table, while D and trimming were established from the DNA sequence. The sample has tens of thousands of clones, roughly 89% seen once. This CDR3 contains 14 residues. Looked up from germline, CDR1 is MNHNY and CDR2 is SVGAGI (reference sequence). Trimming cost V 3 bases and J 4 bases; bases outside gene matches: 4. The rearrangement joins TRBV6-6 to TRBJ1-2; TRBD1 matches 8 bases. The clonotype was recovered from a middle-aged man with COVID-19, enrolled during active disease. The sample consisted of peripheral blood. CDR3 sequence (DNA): TGTGCCAGCAGTTATCAGGGGGCTGGCTATGGCTACACCTTC. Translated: CASSYQGAGYGYTF.